This T cell receptor (beta chain) was sequenced during a study of T cell changes during pregnancy in multiple sclerosis. The CDR3 extends over 13 amino acids. V dropped 6 bases and J dropped 2 bases, with 10 bases sitting between them. Germline V gene sequence: CDR1 MNHNS, CDR2 SASEGT. Sequenced by immunoSEQ multiplex PCR; TCRdb stores in-frame clones only, minus some. The table records approximately 24,000 clones, 70% to 90% of them present only once. Sample: CD8+ T cells from peripheral blood mononuclear cells, taken in the first trimester of pregnancy. This chain joins TRBV6-1 and TRBJ2-5; D call uncertain. The TCR originated in a female donor in good health, enrolled as a control in a pregnancy study. CDR3 residues: CASRDKVQETQYF. In DNA form, the CDR3 reads TGTGCCAGCAGAGACAAAGTACAAGAGACCCAGTACTTC.